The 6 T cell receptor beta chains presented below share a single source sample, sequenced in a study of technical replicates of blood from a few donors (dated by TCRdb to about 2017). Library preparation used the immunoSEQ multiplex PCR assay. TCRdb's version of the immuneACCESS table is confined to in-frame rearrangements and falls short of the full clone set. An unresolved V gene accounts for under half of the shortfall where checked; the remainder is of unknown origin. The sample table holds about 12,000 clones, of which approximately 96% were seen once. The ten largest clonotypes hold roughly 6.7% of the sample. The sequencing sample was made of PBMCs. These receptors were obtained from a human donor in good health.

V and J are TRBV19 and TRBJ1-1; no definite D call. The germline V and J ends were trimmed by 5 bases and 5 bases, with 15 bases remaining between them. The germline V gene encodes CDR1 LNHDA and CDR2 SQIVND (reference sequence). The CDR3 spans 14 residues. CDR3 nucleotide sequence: TGTGCCAGTAGTCAATCACAGCAGCGGACTGAAGCTTTCTTT. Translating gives CASSQSQQRTEAFF.

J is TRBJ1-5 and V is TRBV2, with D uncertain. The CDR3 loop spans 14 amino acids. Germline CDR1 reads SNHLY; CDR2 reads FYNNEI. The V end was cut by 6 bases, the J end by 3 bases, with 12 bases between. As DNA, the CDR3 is TGTGCCAGCAGGGAGGACGGAACCAATCAGCCCCAGCATTTT. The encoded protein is CASREDGTNQPQHF.

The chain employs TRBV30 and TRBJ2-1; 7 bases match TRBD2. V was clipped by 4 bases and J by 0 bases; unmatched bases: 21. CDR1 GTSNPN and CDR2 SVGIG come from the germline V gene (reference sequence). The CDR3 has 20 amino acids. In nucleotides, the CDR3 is TGTGCCTGGACTTCCCGATGGGGTAGAGCGGGACCTTCCTCCTACAATGAGCAGTTCTTC. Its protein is CAWTSRWGRAGPSSYNEQFF. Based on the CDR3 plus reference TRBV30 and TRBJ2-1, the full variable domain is SQTIHQWPATLVQPVGSPLSLECTVEGTSNPNLYWYRQAAGRGLQLLFYSVGIGQISSEVPQNLSASRPQDRQFILSSKKLLLSDSGFYLCAWTSRWGRAGPSSYNEQFFGPGTRLTVL.

CDR3 sequence: CASSLEGRRWSSYNEQFF. CDR3 in DNA: TGTGCCAGCAGCTTAGAAGGGAGGAGATGGAGCTCCTACAATGAGCAGTTCTTC. The chain has TRBV11-1 and TRBJ2-1; D might be TRBD2 (6 bases). Germline V gives CDR1 SGHAT, CDR2 FQDESV (reference sequence). The CDR3 spans 18 residues. Trimming shortened V by 1 base and J by 0 bases, and 16 bases separated the two germline ends.

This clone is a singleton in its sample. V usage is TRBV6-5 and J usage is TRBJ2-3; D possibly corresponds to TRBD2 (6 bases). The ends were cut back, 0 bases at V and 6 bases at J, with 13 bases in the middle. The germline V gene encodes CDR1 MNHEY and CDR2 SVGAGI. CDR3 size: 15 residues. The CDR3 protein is CASSYSEAGVDTQYF. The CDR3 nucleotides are TGTGCCAGCAGTTACTCGGAAGCGGGTGTGGATACGCAGTATTTT.

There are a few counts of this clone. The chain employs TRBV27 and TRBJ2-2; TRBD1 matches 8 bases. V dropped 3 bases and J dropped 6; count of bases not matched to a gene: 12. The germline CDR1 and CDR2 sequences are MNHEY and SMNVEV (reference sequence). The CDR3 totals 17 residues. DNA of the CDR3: TGTGCCAGCAGTTTTTCTTGGGACAGGAGAACCTCCGGGGAGCTGTTTTTT. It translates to CASSFSWDRRTSGELFF.